This T cell receptor (beta chain) was found in a study of cytomegalovirus exposure and HLA in healthy donors. Regarding the study as a whole: Later analysis placed DRB1 highest and HLA-C lowest in TCR association rates, which differed by HLA locus. Most TCR sequences were uncommon, yet certain public TCRs appeared in many donors.

J gave up 3 bases and V 4 bases, and 15 bases lay outside the gene matches. CDR3 length: 19 residues. Germline V gene lookup returns CDR1 SGHRS and CDR2 YFSETQ. The PCR had 60 Vbeta and 13 Jbeta primers. Profiling relied on immunoSEQ multiplex PCR, and the TCRdb table lists in-frame clones only, not all of them. The data show just over 150,000 clones, 65% to 90% seen once. In regard to this clone: Its antigen is currently unknown.

Sample: PBMCs. J is TRBJ2-3 and V is TRBV5-1; 12 bases line up with TRBD2. This TCR came from a woman in her forties or fifties in good health and CMV-seropositive. The CDR3: CASSQTSGGPSGRTDTQYF. CDR3 nucleotide sequence: TGCGCCAGCAGCCAAACTAGCGGGGGGCCGTCGGGGAGGACAGATACGCAGTATTTT. Full variable domain (rest looked up from reference TRBV5-1 and TRBJ2-3): KAGVTQTPRYLIKTRGQQVTLSCSPISGHRSVSWYQQTPGQGLQFLFEYFSETQRNKGNFPGRFSGRQFSNSRSEMNVSTLELGDSALYLCASSQTSGGPSGRTDTQYFGPGTRLTVL.